Shown below are 10 T cell receptor beta chains from a single sample sequenced in a study of cytomegalovirus exposure and HLA in healthy donors. Clones were sequenced by immunoSEQ multiplex PCR, and TCRdb holds only the in-frame ones, with some missing. This table has about 54,000 clones, roughly 87% appearing once. Sequencing was performed on PBMCs. These receptors were obtained from a woman younger than 30 in good health and CMV-seropositive.

The rearrangement uses TRBV6-1 and TRBJ1-2, with TRBD1 identical over 8 bases. Germline V lookup: CDR1 MNHNS, CDR2 SASEGT. Germline trimming cut 7 bases from V and 0 bases from J; bases unmatched to any gene: 4. The CDR3 sequence is 14 residues long. The CDR3 coding sequence is TGTGCCAGCACCATGGACAGGGCTAACTATGGCTACACCTTC. Protein: CASTMDRANYGYTF.

This clone has only one observation. The DNA for the CDR3 is TGTGCCATCAGCCCGACGGGTCCCTCTGGGGCCAACGTCCTGACTTTC. It specifies CAISPTGPSGANVLTF. The chain recombines TRBV10-3 with TRBJ2-6; D is ambiguous. Trimming took 6 bases from V and 0 from J, leaving 12 bases between them. Per the germline V gene, CDR1 is ENHRY and CDR2 is SYGVKD. The CDR3 consists of 16 residues.

CDR3 sequence reads: CATSRDSPGQGTDTQYF. CDR3 in DNA: TGTGCCACCAGCAGAGATAGTCCGGGACAGGGCACAGATACGCAGTATTTT. The V call is TRBV15, the J call TRBJ2-3; TRBD1 agrees at 8 bases. Trimming at V came to 0 bases and at J to 1 base, leaving 6 bases not matched to a gene. There are 17 residues in the CDR3. The germline CDR1 and CDR2 sequences are LNHNV and YYDKDF (reference sequence).

The J gene is TRBJ2-5, the V gene TRBV6-5; tentatively, D is TRBD2 (6 bases). The CDR3 spans 15 residues. Germline V gene lookup returns CDR1 MNHEY and CDR2 SVGAGI. V lost 4 bases and J 3 bases, leaving 15 bases between the germline ends. CDR3 DNA: TGTGCCAGCAGTTTCCTTGGAGGGGCCAAAGAGACCCAGTACTTC. Protein sequence: CASSFLGGAKETQYF.

V is TRBV5-4 and J is TRBJ1-2, with D unclear. Trimming removed 3 bases at V and 7 bases at J, with 16 bases between. This CDR3 contains 14 residues. The germline CDR1 and CDR2 sequences are SGHNT and YYREEE (reference sequence). The CDR3 here is CASSSPRRDGGYTF. The CDR3, as DNA: TGTGCCAGCAGCTCGCCCCGGAGGGATGGTGGCTACACCTTC.

This chain joins TRBV7-9 and TRBJ1-4, with 7 bases identical to TRBD1. The CDR3 is made up of 15 amino acids. V trimming: 2 bases; J trimming: 3 bases; junction bases outside the gene matches: 3. Germline CDR1 is SEHNR and CDR2 is FQNEAQ (reference sequence). As DNA, the CDR3 is TGTGCCAGCAGCTTAACGGACAGGCCTAATGAAAAACTGTTTTTT. This encodes CASSLTDRPNEKLFF.

This rearrangement joins TRBV6-4 to TRBJ2-1; the match to TRBD2 covers 11 bases. The CDR3 length is 15 residues. Germline lookup yields CDR1 MRHNA and CDR2 SNTAGT. The ends lost 3 bases at V and 6 bases at J; junction bases unmatched: 4. The DNA for the CDR3 is TGTGCCAGCAGTGATGGTAGCGGGGGGGGCAATGAGCAGTTCTTC. Translated, it gives CASSDGSGGGNEQFF.

The chain combines TRBV15 with TRBJ2-5; D is possibly TRBD1 (6 bases). The CDR3 is 15 amino acids. Trimming took 1 base from V and 1 from J, leaving 10 bases between them. The germline gives CDR1 LNHNV, CDR2 YYDKDF (reference sequence). This CDR3 reads CATSRARGGQETQYF. Written as DNA, the CDR3 is TGTGCCACCAGCAGAGCCAGGGGCGGCCAAGAGACCCAGTACTTC.

V is TRBV7-9 and J is TRBJ1-3; TRBD1 matches 7 bases. With V trimmed by 4 bases and J by 2 bases, 5 bases remained unmatched. The germline CDR1 and CDR2 sequences are SEHNR and FQNEAQ (reference sequence). This CDR3 has 15 residues. CDR3 bases: TGTGCCAGCAGCTATTCGACAGGGACTGGAAACACCATATATTTT. It yields the protein CASSYSTGTGNTIYF.

The gene calls are TRBV18 and TRBJ1-1; the D is unclear. Germline-derived CDR1 and CDR2 are KGHSH and LQKENI. Between the trimmed V and J ends, which lost 1 base and 1 base, there was a span of 7 bases. The CDR3 is 14 amino acids. The CDR3 bases are TGTGCCAGCTCACCACAACAGCAGAACACTGAAGCTTTCTTT. Encoded protein: CASSPQQQNTEAFF.